The 9 T cell receptor beta chains listed next were all sequenced from one sample in a study of monozygotic twins with inflammatory bowel disease. TCRdb re-called the 5' RACE reads and catalogs CDR3 proteins one per entry, DNA excluded. Its table records 110,000 to 150,000 distinct CDR3 sequences. The specimen was blood. These receptors were collected from a human donor with ulcerative colitis or Crohn's disease, or a healthy co-twin of an affected twin (not recorded which).

CDR3 in amino acids: CASSLFSRGRANYGYTF. The chain uses TRBV12-3 or TRBV12-4 and TRBJ1-2. This CDR3 is 17 amino acids long.

The V gene is TRBV19, the J gene TRBJ2-4; no DNA is available, so the TRBD2 call from TCRdb remains unchecked. Germline V gene sequence: CDR1 LNHDA, CDR2 SQIVND (reference sequence). The length of the CDR3 is 15 residues. The CDR3 is CASSIASQAKNIQYF.

The V call is TRBV7-9, the J call TRBJ2-7; TCRdb picks TRBD1, but there is no DNA to check that call. The CDR3 runs to 16 residues. The germline V gene encodes CDR1 SEHNR and CDR2 FQNEAQ (reference sequence). The CDR3 spells CASSPRGIRGPYEQYF. Supplemented by reference TRBV7-9 and TRBJ2-7, the full variable domain reads DTGVSQNPRHKITKRGQNVTFRCDPISEHNRLYWYRQTLGQGPEFLTYFQNEAQLEKSRLLSDRFSAERPKGSFSTLEIQRTEQGDSAMYLCASSPRGIRGPYEQYFGPGTRLTVT.

The rearrangement uses TRBV20-1 and TRBJ2-7; lacking DNA, the TRBD1 call made by TCRdb goes unchecked. Per the germline V gene, CDR1 is DFQATT and CDR2 is SNEGSKA (reference sequence). The CDR3 runs 13 residues. The CDR3 reads CSALSGTAYEQYF.

The rearrangement joins TRBV4-1 to TRBJ2-7. CDR3 length: 17 residues. Per germline, CDR1 MGHRA and CDR2 YSYEKL. The CDR3: CASSQDSSEFSSYEQYF.

This chain connects TRBV11-2 to TRBJ2-1. Germline V gene data show CDR1 as SGHAT and CDR2 as FQNNGV. This CDR3 comprises 13 residues. This CDR3 is CASSLSVYNEQFF.

The chain couples TRBV5-6 to TRBJ2-7; TCRdb calls TRBD2, which cannot be checked without DNA. The CDR3 extends over 16 amino acids. Germline assignment: CDR1 SGHDT and CDR2 YYEEEE. CDR3 loop: CASRQLGAGRGYEQYF. The variable domain in full, with the rest retrieved from reference TRBV5-6 and TRBJ2-7, is DAGVTQSPTHLIKTRGQQVTLRCSPKSGHDTVSWYQQALGQGPQFIFQYYEEEERQRGNFPDRFSGHQFPNYSSELNVNALLLGDSALYLCASRQLGAGRGYEQYFGPGTRLTVT.

This chain uses TRBV27 with TRBJ2-2. In germline, CDR1 is MNHEY, CDR2 SMNVEV (reference sequence). The CDR3 totals 15 residues. The CDR3 loop reads CASSLYSTNTGELFF.

V gene TRBV7-2 combines with J gene TRBJ1-3. There are 17 residues in the CDR3. CDR1 SGHTA and CDR2 FQGNSA come from the germline V gene. CDR3 loop: CASSLVSHFPSGNTIYF.